A selection of T cell receptor beta chains follows, all from one sample in a study of blood T cell repertoires in COVID-19. TCRdb's copy holds only in-frame clones and misses some; the assay was immunoSEQ multiplex PCR. This sample has about 380,000 clones, with roughly 86% found just once. The sample comprised PBMCs or T cells enriched from blood (not recorded which). The source of these receptors is a man aged 25 to 45 who had recovered from COVID-19. Each CDR3 is given with its conserved first and last residue. A D gene is named only where the DNA matches it firmly. The size of a clone is reported for some rows only, either as once, few or many, or as a class for expanded clones.

TRBV7-9	.	.	TRBJ2-2	TGTGCCAGCAGCTCCCTTTTGGAGCTGTTTTTT	CASSSLLELFF
TRBV6-5	.	TRBD1	TRBJ2-7	TGTGCCAGCAGTTACTCCGGACAGGGATTCTACGAGCAGTACTTC	CASSYSGQGFYEQYF
TRBV7-9	.	.	TRBJ2-4	TGTGCCAGCAGCTTAGATCTATTTGAGGACACCCCTGATCAGTACTTC	CASSLDLFEDTPDQYF
TRBV19	.	TRBD1	TRBJ1-2	TGTGCCAGTAGGACAGGGGGCTTGGGCTACACCTTC	CASRTGGLGYTF
TRBV25-1	few	.	TRBJ2-7	TGTGCCAGCAGTGAATATAAGAGAGACGAGCAGTACTTC	CASSEYKRDEQYF
TRBV6-5	.	TRBD1	TRBJ1-2	TGTGCCAGCGGCAGGGGGCCAGATGGCTACACCTTC	CASGRGPDGYTF
TRBV29-1	.	TRBD2	TRBJ2-5	TGCAGCGTTGCGGGACTAGCGGGGGGCACTCGTCGTCTACAAGAGACCCAGTACTTC	CSVAGLAGGTRRLQETQYF
TRBV3-1/TRBV3-2	few	.	TRBJ2-7	TGTGCCAGCAGCCCCGGGACTTACGAGCAGTACTTC	CASSPGTYEQYF
TRBV30	.	TRBD1	TRBJ2-2	TGTGCCTGGAGGGGACAGGGCGTCGGGGAGCTGTTTTTT	CAWRGQGVGELFF
TRBV10-3	.	TRBD2	TRBJ2-5	TGTGCCACCATGGAACCTAGCGGGGGACTCCAAGAGACCCAGTACTTC	CATMEPSGGLQETQYF
TRBV7-3	.	TRBD1	TRBJ2-2	TGTGCCAGCAGCCTAACGGCAGGGGGCATCACCGGGGAGCTGTTTTTT	CASSLTAGGITGELFF
TRBV20-1	.	TRBD1	TRBJ1-2	TGCAGCGCCAGTGGGACAGGGGAGGATGGCTACACCTTC	CSASGTGEDGYTF
TRBV30	.	.	TRBJ1-6	TGTGCCTGGGATGACGGGACACCTAATTCACCCCTCCACTTT	CAWDDGTPNSPLHF
TRBV3-1/TRBV3-2	.	TRBD1	TRBJ1-1	TGTGCCAGCAGCCCACCGGGACAGGGGTTCGGGAACACTGAAGCTTTCTTT	CASSPPGQGFGNTEAFF
TRBV27	.	TRBD2	TRBJ2-5	TGTGCCAGCAGCCGAAGCGGGGGGCCCTACTCCCAAGAGACCCAGTACTTC	CASSRSGGPYSQETQYF
TRBV6-1	.	.	TRBJ1-5	TGTGCCAGCAGTGAGGTTGGTCCACTCAATCAGCCCCAGCATTTT	CASSEVGPLNQPQHF
TRBV5-1	few	TRBD2	TRBJ2-2	TGCGCCAGCAGCCCTCAGGGAGGGGCCGGGGAGCTGTTTTTT	CASSPQGGAGELFF
TRBV18	.	TRBD1	TRBJ2-3	TGTGCCAGCTCAACACAGGGGAAAACAGATACGCAGTATTTT	CASSTQGKTDTQYF
TRBV7-2	once	.	TRBJ2-7	TGTGCCAGCAGCTTAGAGACAGCTTCCTACGAGCAGTACTTC	CASSLETASYEQYF
TRBV4-1	.	.	TRBJ1-3	TGCGCCAGCAGCCAAGATGGATACGGGATCTACTCTGGAAACACCATATATTTT	CASSQDGYGIYSGNTIYF
TRBV5-3	.	.	TRBJ2-2	TGTGCCAGAAGCTTGATTAGTCCCAGGGGCACCGGGGAGCTGTTTTTT	CARSLISPRGTGELFF
TRBV6-5	.	.	TRBJ2-2	TGTGCCAGCAGTTACTCGAGGACAGCCGGGGAGCTGTTTTTT	CASSYSRTAGELFF
TRBV11-3	.	TRBD1	TRBJ2-1	TGTGCCAGCACCGACAGGGTCGGAGAGCAGTTCTTC	CASTDRVGEQFF
TRBV2	.	TRBD1	TRBJ2-5	TGTGCCAGCATACAGGGGGCGGGGGTCCCCCAGTACTTC	CASIQGAGVPQYF
TRBV7-9	.	.	TRBJ1-5	TGTGCAAGCGGGGGGGGGACCAGCAATCAGCCCCAGCATTTT	CASGGGTSNQPQHF
TRBV30	.	TRBD1	TRBJ1-1	TGTGCCTGGAGTTACAGACAGGGCCCAGCTTTCTTT	CAWSYRQGPAFF
TRBV19	.	TRBD2	TRBJ2-1	TGTGCCAGTACGGTGACTAGCGGCTACAATGAGCAGTTCTTC	CASTVTSGYNEQFF
TRBV19	.	.	TRBJ2-7	TGTGCCAGTAGTACCCTCGGCAGGTCCCTCTACGAGCAGTACTTC	CASSTLGRSLYEQYF
TRBV4-3	.	.	TRBJ1-4	TGCGCCAGCAGCCAAGAGGGGGCAGGGGCTAATGAAAAACTGTTTTTT	CASSQEGAGANEKLFF
TRBV7-2	.	.	TRBJ2-3	TGTGCCAGCAGCCTGACTTTCAAGGATACGCAGTATTTT	CASSLTFKDTQYF